This T cell receptor beta chain was retrieved from a study of early T cells in non-severe SARS-CoV-2 infection. Looking at the study overall: With bulk RNA from unsorted whole blood as input, sequencing yielded unpaired chains.

The CDR3 has 15 residues. J was trimmed by 5 bases and V by 6 bases; bases with no gene match: 9. Individual cDNA molecules carried attached unique molecular identifiers. TCRdb itself ran the 5' RACE reads through MiXCR, one entry per CDR3 protein. This table has roughly 99,000 distinct CDR3 sequences, approximately 12% appearing once. Broader study findings: Matching against VDJdb likely underestimated virus-specific expansions, favoring anti-spike CD8.

Of note for this clonotype: Its antigen is undetermined.

The sequencing used whole blood, collected at baseline. This chain links TRBV12-3 or TRBV12-4 with TRBJ1-2, with TRBD1 identical over 10 bases. This sequence was found in an adult who was a healthcare worker with PCR-confirmed SARS-CoV-2 infection or an uninfected control (not recorded which). In DNA, the CDR3 is TGTGCCAGCAGCCCCGGGACAGGGGCTGTATATGGCTACACCTTC. Its translation is CASSPGTGAVYGYTF.